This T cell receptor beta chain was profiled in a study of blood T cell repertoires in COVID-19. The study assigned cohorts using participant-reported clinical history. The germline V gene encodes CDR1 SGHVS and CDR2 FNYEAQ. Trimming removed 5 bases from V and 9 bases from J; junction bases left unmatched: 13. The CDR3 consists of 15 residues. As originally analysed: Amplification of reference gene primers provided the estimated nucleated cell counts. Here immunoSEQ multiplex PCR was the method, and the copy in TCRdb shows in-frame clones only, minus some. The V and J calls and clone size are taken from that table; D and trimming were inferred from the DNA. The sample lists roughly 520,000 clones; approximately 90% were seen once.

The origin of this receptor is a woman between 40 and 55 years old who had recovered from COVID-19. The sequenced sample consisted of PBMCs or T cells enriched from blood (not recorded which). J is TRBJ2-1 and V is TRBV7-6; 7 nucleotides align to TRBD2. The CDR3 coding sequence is TGTGCCAGCAGCGCGGCAGCGGGACCCCTCGGTGAGCAGTTCTTC. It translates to CASSAAAGPLGEQFF. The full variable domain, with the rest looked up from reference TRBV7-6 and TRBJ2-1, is GAGVSQSPRYKVTKRGQDVALRCDPISGHVSLYWYRQALGQGPEFLTYFNYEAQQDKSGLPNDRFSAERPEGSISTLTIQRTEQRDSAMYRCASSAAAGPLGEQFFGPGTRLTVL.